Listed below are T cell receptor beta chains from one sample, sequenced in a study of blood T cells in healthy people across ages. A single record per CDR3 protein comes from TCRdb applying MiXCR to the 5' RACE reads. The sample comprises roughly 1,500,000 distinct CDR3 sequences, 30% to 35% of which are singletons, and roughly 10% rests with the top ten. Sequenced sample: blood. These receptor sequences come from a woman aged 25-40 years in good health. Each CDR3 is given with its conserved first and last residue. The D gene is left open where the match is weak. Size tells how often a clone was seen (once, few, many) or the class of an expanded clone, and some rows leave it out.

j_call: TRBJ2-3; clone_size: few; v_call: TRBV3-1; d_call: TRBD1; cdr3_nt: TGTGCCAGCAGCCACCCCACAGGACAGGGCCTTATGGGCACAGATACGCAGTATTTT; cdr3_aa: CASSHPTGQGLMGTDTQYF
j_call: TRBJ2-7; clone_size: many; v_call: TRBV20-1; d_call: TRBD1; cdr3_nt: TGCAGTGCTAACTCCGGACAGGGTTACGAGCAGTACTTC; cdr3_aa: CSANSGQGYEQYF
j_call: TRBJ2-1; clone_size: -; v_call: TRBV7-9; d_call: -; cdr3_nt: TGTGCCAGCAGCCCACGGATCGGACGGGATGAGCAGTTCTTC; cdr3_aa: CASSPRIGRDEQFF
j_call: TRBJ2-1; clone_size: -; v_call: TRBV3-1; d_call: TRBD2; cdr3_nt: TGTGCCAGCACACTAGCGGGAACTGTGCTGGGCAATGAGCAGTTCTTC; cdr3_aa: CASTLAGTVLGNEQFF
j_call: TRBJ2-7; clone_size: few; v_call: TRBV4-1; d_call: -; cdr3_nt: TGCGCCAGCAGCTTCCCGGGGCGCCACTACGAGCAGTACTTC; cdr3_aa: CASSFPGRHYEQYF
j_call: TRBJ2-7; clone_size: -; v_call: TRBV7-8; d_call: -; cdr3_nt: TGTGCCAGCAGCTTAGTTTTAACCTCAGAGCAGTACTTC; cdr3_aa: CASSLVLTSEQYF
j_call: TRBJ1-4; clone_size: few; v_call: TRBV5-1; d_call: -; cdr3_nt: TGCGCCAGCAGCTCTCTAGGGGGGGATGAAAAACTGTTTTTT; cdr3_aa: CASSSLGGDEKLFF
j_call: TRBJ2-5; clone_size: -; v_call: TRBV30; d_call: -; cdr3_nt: TGTGCCTGGAGTAGTAGTCGGCGAGAGACCCAGTACTTC; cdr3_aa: CAWSSSRRETQYF
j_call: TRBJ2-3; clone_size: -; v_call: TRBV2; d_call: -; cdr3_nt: TGTGCCAGCAGTTCGGTAGCGCACAACACAGATACGCAGTATTTT; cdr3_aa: CASSSVAHNTDTQYF
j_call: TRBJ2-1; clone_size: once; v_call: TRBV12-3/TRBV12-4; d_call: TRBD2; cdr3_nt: TGTGCCAGCAGCCCGGAGGGTAGCGGGAGAGAAAATGAGCAGTTCTTC; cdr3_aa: CASSPEGSGRENEQFF
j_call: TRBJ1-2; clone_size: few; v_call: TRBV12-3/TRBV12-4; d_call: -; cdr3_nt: TGTGCCAGCACCTTGGGTCGTGGGCAGGGGTACTATGGCTACACCTTC; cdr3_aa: CASTLGRGQGYYGYTF
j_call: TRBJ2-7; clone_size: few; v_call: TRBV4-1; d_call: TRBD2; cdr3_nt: TGCGCCAGCAGCCCTCTTCGGGGGACTAGCGGGAGAGAGACCTACGAGCAGTACTTC; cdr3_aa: CASSPLRGTSGRETYEQYF
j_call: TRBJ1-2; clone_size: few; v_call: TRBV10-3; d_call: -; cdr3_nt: TGTGCCATCAGTGAGCGCCCGGGAATGAACTATGGCTACACCTTC; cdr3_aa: CAISERPGMNYGYTF
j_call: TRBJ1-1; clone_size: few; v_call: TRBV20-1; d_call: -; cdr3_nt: TGCAGTGCTAGACCTAAAAACACTGAAGCTTTCTTT; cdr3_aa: CSARPKNTEAFF
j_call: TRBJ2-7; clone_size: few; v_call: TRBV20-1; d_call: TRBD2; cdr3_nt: TGCAGTGCTAGAGAGATGCGGGGGGTTGGCGAGCAGTACTTC; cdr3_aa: CSAREMRGVGEQYF
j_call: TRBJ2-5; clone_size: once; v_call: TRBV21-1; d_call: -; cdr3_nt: TGTGCCAGCAGCAGCGGGGAGGGGGAGCAGTACTTC; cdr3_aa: CASSSGEGEQYF
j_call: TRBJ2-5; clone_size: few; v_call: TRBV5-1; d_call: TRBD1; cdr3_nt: TGCGCCAGCAGCACCACAGGGGCGGAAGAGACCCAGTACTTC; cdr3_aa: CASSTTGAEETQYF
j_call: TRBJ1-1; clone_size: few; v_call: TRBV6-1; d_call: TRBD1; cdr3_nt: TGTGCCAGCAGAGATCGACAGGGGTTAGGACTTGAGGCTTTCTTT; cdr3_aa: CASRDRQGLGLEAFF
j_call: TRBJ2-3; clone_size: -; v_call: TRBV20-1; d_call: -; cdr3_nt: TGCAGTGCTAGTTTGACGGGAGCCTTCACGCAGTATTTT; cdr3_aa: CSASLTGAFTQYF
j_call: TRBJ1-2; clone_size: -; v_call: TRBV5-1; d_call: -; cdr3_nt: TGCGCCAGCCGACTGGGGCCAGGGGCGTTTTCCTATGGCTACACCTTC; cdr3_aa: CASRLGPGAFSYGYTF
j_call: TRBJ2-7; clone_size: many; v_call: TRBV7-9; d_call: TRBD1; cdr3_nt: TGTGCCAGCAGCTACGGACAGGCTTCCTACGAGCAGTACTTC; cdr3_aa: CASSYGQASYEQYF
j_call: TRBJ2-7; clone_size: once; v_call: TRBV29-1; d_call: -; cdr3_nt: TGCAGCGTTGACGGGTGGGATGACACCTACGAGCAGTACTTC; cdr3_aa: CSVDGWDDTYEQYF
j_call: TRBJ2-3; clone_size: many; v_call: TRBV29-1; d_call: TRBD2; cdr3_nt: TGCAGCGTTGATAGGGCTGACCTGACTAGCGGGGGAATGTCAGATACGCAGTATTTT; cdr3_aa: CSVDRADLTSGGMSDTQYF
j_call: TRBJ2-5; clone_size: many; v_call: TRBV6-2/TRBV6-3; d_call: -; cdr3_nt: TGTGCCAGCAGTCCGTGGGACCTTCAAGAGACCCAGTACTTC; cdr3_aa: CASSPWDLQETQYF
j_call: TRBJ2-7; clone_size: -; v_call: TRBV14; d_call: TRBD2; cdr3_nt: TGTGCCAGCAGTACTAGCGGAAAGACATATCGTCGTGACGAGCAGTACTTC; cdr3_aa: CASSTSGKTYRRDEQYF
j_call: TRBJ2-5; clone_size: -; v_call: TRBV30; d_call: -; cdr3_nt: TGTGCCTGGAGTCTCCAGGTATTGGAGACCCAGTACTTC; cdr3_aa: CAWSLQVLETQYF
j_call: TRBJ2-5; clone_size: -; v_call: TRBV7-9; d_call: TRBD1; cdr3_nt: TGTGCCAGCAGCTCTTGGACAGGGGTTCGGGAGACCCAGTACTTC; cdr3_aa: CASSSWTGVRETQYF
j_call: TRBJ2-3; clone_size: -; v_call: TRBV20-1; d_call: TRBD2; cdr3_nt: TGCAGTGCTAGGGGTGAGCGGGGTAGCACAGATACGCAGTATTTT; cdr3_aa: CSARGERGSTDTQYF
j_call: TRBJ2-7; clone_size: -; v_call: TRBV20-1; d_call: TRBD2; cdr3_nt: TGCAGTGCTAGGCCGCCCGTTAGCGGGAGTTGGTACGAGCAGTACTTC; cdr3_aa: CSARPPVSGSWYEQYF
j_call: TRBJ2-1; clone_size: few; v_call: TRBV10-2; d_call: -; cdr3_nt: TGCGCCAGCAGCTTCCCCGATGAGCAGTTCTTC; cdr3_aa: CASSFPDEQFF
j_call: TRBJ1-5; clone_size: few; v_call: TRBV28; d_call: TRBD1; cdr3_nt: TGTGCCAGCAGTTGGATCACTCCGGGACAGAGCAATCAGCCCCAGCATTTT; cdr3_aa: CASSWITPGQSNQPQHF
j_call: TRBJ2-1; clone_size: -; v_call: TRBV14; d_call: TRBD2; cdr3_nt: TGTGCCAGCAGCCACAGGGGACTAGCTCACAATGAGCAGTTCTTC; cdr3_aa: CASSHRGLAHNEQFF
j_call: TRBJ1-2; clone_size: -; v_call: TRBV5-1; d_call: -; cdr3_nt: TGCGCCAGCAGCTTTACAGCCGACGGCTATGGCTACACCTTC; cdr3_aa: CASSFTADGYGYTF
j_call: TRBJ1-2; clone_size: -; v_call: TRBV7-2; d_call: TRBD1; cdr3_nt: TGTGCCAGCAGCTTACGGGACAGGTTCCACTATGGCTACACCTTC; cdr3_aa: CASSLRDRFHYGYTF
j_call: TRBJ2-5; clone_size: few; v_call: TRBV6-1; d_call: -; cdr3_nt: TGTGCCAGCAGTGTGGGGGTAACAGAGACCCAGTACTTC; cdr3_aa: CASSVGVTETQYF
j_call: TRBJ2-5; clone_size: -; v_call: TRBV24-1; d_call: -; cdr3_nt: TGTGCCACCAGTGATACTGGCAGCCTCGGAGAGACCCAGTACTTC; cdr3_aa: CATSDTGSLGETQYF
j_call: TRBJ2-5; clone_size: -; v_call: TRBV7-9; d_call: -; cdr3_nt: TGTACCAGCAGCTTCGGGACGACGGAGACCCAGTACTTC; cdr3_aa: CTSSFGTTETQYF
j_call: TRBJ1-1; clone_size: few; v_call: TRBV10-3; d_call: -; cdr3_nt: TGTGCCATCAGTGACACAGGGAACACTGAAGCTTTCTTT; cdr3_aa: CAISDTGNTEAFF
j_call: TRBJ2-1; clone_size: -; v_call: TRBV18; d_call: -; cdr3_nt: TGTGCCAGCTCGCAGACGGACAATAAGCAGTTCTTC; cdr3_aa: CASSQTDNKQFF
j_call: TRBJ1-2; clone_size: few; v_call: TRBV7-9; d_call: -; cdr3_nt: TGTGCCACCCGGACTACCTCCACTTATGGCTACACCTTC; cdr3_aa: CATRTTSTYGYTF